The next 28 T cell receptor beta chains were all read from a single sample in a study of identical twins. TCRdb called the 5' RACE reads again in MiXCR, with one record for every CDR3 protein. The sample contains under 900,000 distinct CDR3 sequences, 15% to 20% of which appear only once. These sequences were also reported in another study, on T cells expressing NK-cell markers.

Material: PBMCs. Receptor source: a woman between 18 and 29 years old in good health.

In this sample, this clonotype turned up a few times. The chain couples TRBV29-1 to TRBJ2-5; 7 nucleotides agree with TRBD2. Germline CDR1 is SQVTM and CDR2 is ANQGSEA. This CDR3 comprises 13 residues. Unmatched junction bases numbered 7, after V lost 4 bases and J lost 5 bases. The CDR3 region has the DNA TGCAGCGTTGGCCGGGCGGGGGTGGAGACCCAGTACTTC. Protein sequence: CSVGRAGVETQYF. Supplemented by reference TRBV29-1 and TRBJ2-5, the full variable domain reads SAVISQKPSRDICQRGTSLTIQCQVDSQVTMMFWYRQQPGQSLTLIATANQGSEATYESGFVIDKFPISRPNLTFSTLTVSNMSPEDSSIYLCSVGRAGVETQYFGPGTRLLVL.

This rearrangement joins TRBV5-1 to TRBJ2-1; 8 nucleotides align to TRBD2. This CDR3 has 15 amino acids. The germline CDR1 and CDR2 sequences are SGHRS and YFSETQ. With 5 bases clipped from V and 4 bases from J, the junction kept 8 bases outside the gene matches. CDR3 nucleotide sequence: TGCGCCAGCAGTCCTGGACTAGCTACTTACAATGAGCAGTTCTTC. It translates to CASSPGLATYNEQFF.

This clonotype was recorded a few times. The chain combines TRBV2 with TRBJ2-1; 9 bases agree with TRBD2. V gave up 1 base and J gave up 7 bases; unmatched junction bases: 11. CDR1 and CDR2 from the germline V gene are SNHLY and FYNNEI. CDR3 length equals 17 residues. The CDR3 nucleotides read TGTGCCAGCAGTGAAGAAACGAGCGGGGGGCTAGGTAATGAGCAGTTCTTC. It codes for CASSEETSGGLGNEQFF. Complete variable domain (other parts from reference TRBV2 and TRBJ2-1): EPEVTQTPSHQVTQMGQEVILRCVPISNHLYFYWYRQILGQKVEFLVSFYNNEISEKSEIFDDQFSVERPDGSNFTLKIRSTKLEDSAMYFCASSEETSGGLGNEQFFGPGTRLTVL.

The J gene is TRBJ2-7, the V gene TRBV11-2; a weak D match, TRBD1 (5 bases). Trimming shortened V by 4 bases and J by 3 bases, and 10 bases separated the two germline ends. CDR1 is SGHAT, CDR2 FQNNGV, per germline. There are 13 residues in the CDR3. This CDR3 reads CASSSAGFYEQYF. The CDR3 bases are TGTGCCAGCAGCTCCGCAGGGTTCTACGAGCAGTACTTC.

This clonotype came up a few times. The chain couples TRBV10-3 to TRBJ1-1, with 7 nucleotides matching TRBD1. V lost 6 bases, J lost 11 bases, and 6 bases stayed unmatched. This CDR3 contains 11 residues. Looked up from germline, CDR1 is ENHRY and CDR2 is SYGVKD. The CDR3 DNA sequence: TGTGCCATCAGGGAGGGGACAGCTGCTTTCTTT. Residues: CAIREGTAAFF.

This clonotype was seen more than once but under ten times. CDR3 in DNA: TGTGCCAGCAGTTACGGGCTAGAGGGTGAGCAGTTCTTC. Amino acids: CASSYGLEGEQFF. The chain couples TRBV6-2 or TRBV6-3 to TRBJ2-1; tentatively, D is TRBD2 (5 bases). CDR1 and CDR2 from the germline V gene are MNHEY and SVGEGT. V dropped 2 bases and J dropped 9 bases, with 11 bases sitting between them. This CDR3 contains 13 residues.

A few counts support this clonotype. This chain links TRBV5-1 with TRBJ2-5; tentatively, D is TRBD2 (5 bases). V was cut by 1 base and J by 5 bases, with 12 bases left in between. The CDR3 loop spans 14 amino acids. Germline V gene sequence: CDR1 SGHRS, CDR2 YFSETQ. CDR3: CASSLRGIDETQYF. CDR3 DNA sequence: TGCGCCAGCAGCTTGAGAGGGATTGACGAGACCCAGTACTTC.

This clonotype has only a few counts. The chain carries TRBV12-5 and TRBJ2-5; D remains ambiguous. V gave up 2 bases and J gave up 5 bases, with 6 bases separating them. The CDR3 contains 12 residues. CDR1 is LGHNT, CDR2 FRNRAP, per germline. CDR3 bases: TGTGCTAGTGGTTTGTTCGGGGAGACCCAGTACTTC. It yields the protein CASGLFGETQYF.

This clonotype was detected a few times. The rearrangement joins TRBV5-6 to TRBJ1-2; D is ambiguous. The germline V gene encodes CDR1 SGHDT and CDR2 YYEEEE. V was cut by 1 base and J by 7 bases, with 11 bases left in between. This CDR3 region has 13 residues. CDR3 residues: CASSLTSGVGYTF. In DNA, the CDR3 is TGTGCCAGCAGCTTGACTTCAGGCGTTGGCTACACCTTC. Variable domain in full (rest from reference TRBV5-6 and TRBJ1-2): DAGVTQSPTHLIKTRGQQVTLRCSPKSGHDTVSWYQQALGQGPQFIFQYYEEEERQRGNFPDRFSGHQFPNYSSELNVNALLLGDSALYLCASSLTSGVGYTFGSGTRLTVV.

The chain employs TRBV11-1 and TRBJ2-1; D may be TRBD1 (6 bases). Trimming pared 5 bases from V and 4 bases from J, leaving 21 bases between. This CDR3 comprises 17 residues. The germline gives CDR1 SGHAT, CDR2 FQDESV (reference sequence). DNA for the CDR3: TGTGCCAGCAGCCCTGACACCGGGACACCGAAATACAATGAGCAGTTCTTC. Amino acid sequence: CASSPDTGTPKYNEQFF.

The V call is TRBV27, the J call TRBJ2-7, with D tentatively TRBD1 (8 bases). This CDR3 is 13 amino acids long. V was clipped by 6 bases and J by 5 bases, with 14 bases between them. Germline CDR1 MNHEY, CDR2 SMNVEV (reference sequence). The chain's CDR3 is CASRQGGSNEQYF. The CDR3 DNA follows: TGTGCCAGCAGACAGGGGGGGTCAAACGAGCAGTACTTC.

This clonotype has more than one count but fewer than ten. The rearrangement uses TRBV5-1 and TRBJ2-3; tentatively, D is TRBD2 (6 bases). The CDR3 covers 17 residues. Germline CDR1 reads SGHRS; CDR2 reads YFSETQ. V lost 0 bases to trimming and J lost 0 bases, with 14 bases between them. The CDR3 is CASSLGVAGRSTDTQYF. The CDR3 region has the DNA TGCGCCAGCAGCTTGGGAGTCGCGGGGAGGAGCACAGATACGCAGTATTTT.

This clonotype came up a few times. The genes are TRBV2 and TRBJ1-2; D call uncertain. The CDR3 length is 12 residues. Germline V gene data show CDR1 as SNHLY and CDR2 as FYNNEI. Trimming removed 1 base at V and 8 bases at J, with 8 bases between. The CDR3 protein is CASSEVKRGYTF. DNA of the CDR3: TGTGCCAGCAGTGAAGTGAAGCGAGGCTACACCTTC.

The chain has TRBV11-2 and TRBJ2-7; 8 bases are shared with TRBD2. Unmatched junction bases numbered 8, after V lost 3 bases and J lost 4 bases. The CDR3 runs to 15 residues. The germline V gene encodes CDR1 SGHAT and CDR2 FQNNGV. The CDR3 nucleotides read TGTGCCAGCAGCTTGGCGGGGACTAGTCTGTACGAGCAGTACTTC. It is translated as CASSLAGTSLYEQYF.

This clonotype was counted ten times or more. The chain uses TRBV20-1 and TRBJ2-3; 7 nucleotides line up with TRBD1. From germline, CDR1 is DFQATT and CDR2 SNEGSKA (reference sequence). This CDR3 is built from 15 residues. The CDR3 region has the DNA TGCAGCCGACAGGGTGTGGTAACGACCACAGATACGCAGTATTTT. The encoded protein is CSRQGVVTTTDTQYF.

This clonotype was recorded a few times. This chain connects TRBV20-1 to TRBJ2-3, with unresolved D. V shed 2 bases and J shed 4 bases, with 10 bases lying between them. This CDR3 has 13 amino acids. Germline loops: CDR1 DFQATT, CDR2 SNEGSKA (reference sequence). In DNA form, the CDR3 reads TGCAGTGCTAGACCCGGTGGGCCAGATACGCAGTATTTT. Translating it yields CSARPGGPDTQYF.

This clonotype was seen only a few times. The CDR3 nucleotides are TGTGCCAGCAGTGTTGACAGGTCCCCCGGGGAGCTGTTTTTT. Translation: CASSVDRSPGELFF. This chain connects TRBV2 to TRBJ2-2; TRBD1 is a possible D gene (6 bases). Trimming removed 4 bases at V and 6 bases at J, with 12 bases between. Germline V CDR1 and CDR2: SNHLY, FYNNEI. The CDR3 has 14 residues.

This chain uses TRBV27 with TRBJ2-3; 15 bases are a match to TRBD2. Germline CDR1 MNHEY, CDR2 SMNVEV (reference sequence). Germline trimming cut 6 bases from V and 6 bases from J; bases unmatched to any gene: 4. CDR3 size: 15 residues. CDR3 protein: CASSTGTSGRDTQYF. The CDR3 DNA reads as TGTGCCAGCAGCACCGGGACTAGCGGGAGGGATACGCAGTATTTT.

This clonotype has more than one count but fewer than ten. The chain links TRBV10-3 to TRBJ2-7; TRBD2 aligns across 11 bases. The junction had 4 bases not matched to a gene; V was cut back by 6 bases and J by 3 bases. The germline V gene has CDR1 ENHRY and CDR2 SYGVKD. This CDR3 contains 14 residues. CDR3 amino acids: CAISSTSGSYEQYF. DNA of the CDR3: TGTGCCATCAGCTCAACTAGCGGGAGCTACGAGCAGTACTTC.

Only a few counts were recorded for this clonotype. The rearrangement links TRBV25-1 to TRBJ1-1; TRBD1 aligns across 8 bases. The germline V gene has CDR1 MGHDK and CDR2 SYGVNS. V lost 3 bases, J lost 4 bases, and 7 bases stayed unmatched. The CDR3 totals 15 residues. DNA for the CDR3: TGTGCCAGCAGTGAGGTTGCCACAGGGGGCACTGAAGCTTTCTTT. It encodes CASSEVATGGTEAFF. The variable domain in full, with the rest retrieved from reference TRBV25-1 and TRBJ1-1, is EADIYQTPRYLVIGTGKKITLECSQTMGHDKMYWYQQDPGMELHLIHYSYGVNSTEKGDLSSESTVSRIRTEHFPLTLESARPSHTSQYLCASSEVATGGTEAFFGQGTRLTVV.

The CDR3 nucleotides are TGCAGCGTTGAAGGGGGGGGCGGTCAGCCCCAGCATTTT. This encodes CSVEGGGGQPQHF. The rearrangement joins TRBV29-1 to TRBJ1-5, with a tentative D call TRBD1 (6 bases). The CDR3 contains 13 residues. Germline loops: CDR1 SQVTM, CDR2 ANQGSEA. V lost 1 base and J 6 bases, leaving 10 bases between the germline ends.

V usage is TRBV5-1 and J usage is TRBJ2-1; D possibly corresponds to TRBD1 (5 bases). The V end lost 1 base, the J end lost 8 bases, and 10 bases lay between the germline ends. This CDR3 has 13 residues. CDR1 and CDR2 (germline): SGHRS, YFSETQ. CDR3 DNA sequence: TGCGCCAGCAGCTTGAGACAGCCCCATGAGCAGTTCTTC. Protein: CASSLRQPHEQFF.

This clonotype was observed a handful of times. The chain recombines TRBV6-8 with TRBJ1-1; D uncertain. The CDR3 contains 15 residues. Per germline, CDR1 MNHGY and CDR2 SAAAGT. Trimming stripped 4 bases from V and 1 base from J, with 13 bases between. Here the CDR3 DNA reads TGTGCCAGCAGTTCTACGGTGACGCGGAACACTGAAGCTTTCTTT. Translation: CASSSTVTRNTEAFF.

The chain carries TRBV19 and TRBJ2-3; tentatively, D is TRBD2 (6 bases). Germline V gives CDR1 LNHDA, CDR2 SQIVND (reference sequence). V was trimmed by 5 bases and J by 5 bases, leaving 11 bases between them. The CDR3 sequence is 13 residues long. The CDR3: CASSVAVGDTQYF. In nucleotides, the CDR3 is TGTGCCAGTAGTGTAGCGGTCGGAGATACGCAGTATTTT.

This clonotype was observed many times. The chain has TRBV6-9 and TRBJ1-2, with TRBD1 identical over 8 bases. Germline V gene data show CDR1 as MNHGY and CDR2 as SVAAGI. The CDR3 spans 17 residues. Trimming cost V 0 bases and J 0 bases; bases outside gene matches: 6. The CDR3 DNA reads as TGTGCCAGCAGTTATTCTCTCGGACAGGGAGCTAACTATGGCTACACCTTC. The encoded protein is CASSYSLGQGANYGYTF.

This chain links TRBV10-3 with TRBJ2-5; D may be TRBD2 (6 bases). Deletions cut 2 bases from V and 4 bases from J, with 11 bases between. This CDR3 is 14 amino acids long. Per the germline V gene, CDR1 is ENHRY and CDR2 is SYGVKD. The DNA of the CDR3 is TGTGCCATCAGTGAGGCCGGGACTCCAGAGACCCAGTACTTC. It translates to CAISEAGTPETQYF.

This clonotype was seen only a few times. The rearrangement links TRBV2 to TRBJ2-5, with 10 positions matching TRBD2. CDR1 SNHLY and CDR2 FYNNEI come from the germline V gene. The CDR3 consists of 14 residues. Trimming at V came to 3 bases and at J to 5 bases, leaving 3 bases not matched to a gene. The CDR3 coding sequence is TGTGCCAGCAGTGACAGCGGGGGGGCGGAGACCCAGTACTTC. It encodes CASSDSGGAETQYF.

This clonotype appeared many times. The J gene is TRBJ2-7, the V gene TRBV12-3 or TRBV12-4; D not resolved. The CDR3 length is 14 residues. The V and J ends lost 2 bases and 0 bases respectively, with 8 bases between them. Here the CDR3 DNA reads TGTGCCAGCAGTTTACGGACCGTCTCCTACGAGCAGTACTTC. It translates to CASSLRTVSYEQYF.